What follows are 15 T cell receptor beta chains derived from one specimen sequenced in a study of regulatory T cells in long-lasting Graves disease. Time point here: newly diagnosed GD, antithyroid drugs for less than 3 months. Extracted RNA from PBMCs served as the source of the TCR library. Through Arm-PCR of CDR3 regions and iRepertoire HTBI primers, TCR beta libraries were built. In TCRdb, the multiplex PCR reads were re-called with MiXCR into one record per CDR3 protein. This sample yields hundreds of thousands of distinct CDR3 sequences, of which around a sixth are seen a single time; approximately 22% belongs to the top ten. The sequencing used peripheral blood mononuclear cells (PBMCs), collected at new diagnosis, from a patient treated with antithyroid drugs. These receptors originate from a female donor with Graves disease.

The rearrangement links TRBV10-3 to TRBJ1-6, with D unresolved. The V and J ends lost 2 bases and 14 bases respectively, with 13 bases between them. Germline CDR1 reads ENHRY; CDR2 reads SYGVKD. The CDR3 consists of 13 residues. The CDR3 sequence is CAISEPGVEALHF. CDR3 nucleotide sequence: TGTGCCATCAGTGAGCCGGGAGTCGAGGCCCTCCACTTT.

This clonotype was seen ten or more times. The V call is TRBV12-5, the J call TRBJ1-2; 7 bases are a match to TRBD1. CDR3 length: 14 residues. With V trimmed by 6 bases and J by 5 bases, 9 bases remained unmatched. Per the germline V gene, CDR1 is LGHNT and CDR2 is FRNRAP. This CDR3 is CASGPTGVSYGYTF. The CDR3 DNA is TGTGCTAGTGGCCCAACAGGGGTCTCGTATGGCTACACCTTC.

This clonotype was detected ten times or more. V gene TRBV7-2 combines with J gene TRBJ1-2, with D possibly matching TRBD1 (6 bases). The V end lost 4 bases, the J end lost 8 bases, and 14 bases lay between the germline ends. This CDR3 is 13 amino acids long. CDR1 SGHTA and CDR2 FQGNSA come from the germline V gene. DNA for the CDR3: TGTGCCAGCAGCTACAGGGTCGGAGGAGGCTACACCTTC. Protein sequence: CASSYRVGGGYTF.

The chain combines TRBV20-1 with TRBJ2-2; D is perhaps TRBD1 or TRBD2 (6 bases each). The CDR3 runs to 15 residues. Germline loops: CDR1 DFQATT, CDR2 SNEGSKA (reference sequence). V was cut by 3 bases and J by 5 bases, with 16 bases left in between. The CDR3 loop reads CSASQETGLTGELFF. The CDR3 bases are TGCAGTGCTAGTCAAGAGACAGGACTAACCGGGGAGCTGTTTTTT.

This clonotype was counted at least ten times. V is TRBV7-9 and J is TRBJ1-4; 11 positions agree with TRBD1. Trimming at V came to 5 bases and at J to 12 bases, leaving 5 bases not matched to a gene. The CDR3 is made up of 13 amino acids. Germline-derived CDR1 and CDR2 are SEHNR and FQNEAQ (reference sequence). CDR3 region: CASSPRDRGELFF. CDR3 coding DNA: TGTGCCAGCAGCCCCCGGGACAGGGGGGAACTGTTTTTT.

Ten or more counts support this clonotype. The chain is built from TRBV12-3 or TRBV12-4 and TRBJ1-2; 7 bases fit TRBD1. V lost 4 bases to trimming and J lost 0 bases; unmatched junction nucleotides: 11. CDR3 length: 17 amino acids. DNA for the CDR3: TGTGCCAGCAGTTCACTAAAGGACAGGTCGGCTAACTATGGCTACACCTTC. Translated: CASSSLKDRSANYGYTF.

This clonotype was counted between two and nine times. The rearrangement joins TRBV13 to TRBJ1-6, with TRBD1 matching 8 bases. The CDR3 has 16 amino acids. Germline CDR1 PRHDT, CDR2 FYEKMQ (reference sequence). The ends lost 6 bases at V and 1 base at J; junction bases unmatched: 5. CDR3 bases: TGTGCCAGCAGGACGGACAGGGAATCCTATAATTCACCCCTCCACTTT. Translation gives CASRTDRESYNSPLHF.

This clonotype appeared a few times. V gene TRBV10-1 combines with J gene TRBJ2-1, with TRBD2 identical over 11 bases. V gave up 3 bases and J gave up 8 bases; unmatched junction bases: 6. Germline V gene data show CDR1 as WNHNN and CDR2 as SYGVQD (reference sequence). CDR3 length: 15 residues. The CDR3 here is CASSDPGLAVHEQFF. The DNA of the CDR3 is TGCGCCAGCAGTGATCCGGGACTAGCGGTCCATGAGCAGTTCTTC.

This clonotype was seen repeatedly, ten times or more. The V call is TRBV27, the J call TRBJ2-1, with D possibly TRBD2 on 5 matching bases. V was trimmed by 6 bases and J by 6 bases, leaving 12 bases between them. The CDR3 has 13 amino acids. Germline V gene lookup returns CDR1 MNHEY and CDR2 SMNVEV (reference sequence). CDR3 sequence reads: CASRKRALNEQFF. The CDR3 coding sequence is TGTGCCAGCAGAAAGAGGGCCCTCAATGAGCAGTTCTTC.

This clonotype was detected a few times. V usage is TRBV9 and J usage is TRBJ2-1, with 7 positions matching TRBD2. From germline, CDR1 is SGDLS and CDR2 YYNGEE. Unmatched junction bases numbered 9, after V lost 3 bases and J lost 0 bases. CDR3 length: 17 residues. The DNA of the CDR3 is TGTGCCAGCAGCGAGAGGACCGGGACTACCTCCTACAATGAGCAGTTCTTC. It specifies CASSERTGTTSYNEQFF.

This clonotype came up a few times. The chain uses TRBV6-1 and TRBJ1-2; tentatively, D is TRBD1 (6 bases). This CDR3 contains 13 residues. The germline V and J ends were trimmed by 7 bases and 2 bases, with 11 bases remaining between them. Germline V gene sequence: CDR1 MNHNS, CDR2 SASEGT. The chain's CDR3 is CASTSTGNYGYTF. The CDR3, as DNA: TGTGCCAGCACCTCGACAGGAAACTATGGCTACACCTTC.

This clonotype was observed many times. The chain employs TRBV12-3 or TRBV12-4 and TRBJ2-1; TRBD2 agrees at 7 bases. This CDR3 has 16 amino acids. Trimming cost V 5 bases and J 4 bases; bases outside gene matches: 11. In DNA, the CDR3 is TGTGCCAGCAGTCCCAGCGGGCGGGGGATTTACAATGAGCAGTTCTTC. This codes for CASSPSGRGIYNEQFF.

This clonotype was observed many times. The chain links TRBV9 to TRBJ2-7; possible D gene TRBD1, 7 bases. The germline V and J ends were trimmed by 3 bases and 3 bases, with 13 bases remaining between them. Germline loops: CDR1 SGDLS, CDR2 YYNGEE. CDR3 length equals 14 residues. CDR3 amino acids: CASSAAGQLYEQYF. The CDR3 region has the DNA TGTGCCAGCAGCGCGGCGGGACAGCTCTACGAGCAGTACTTC.

This clonotype was observed many times. The DNA of the CDR3 is TGTGCCAGCAGCGCGGGGGGAGGGCATCAGCCCCAGCATTTT. This gives the protein CASSAGGGHQPQHF. The chain uses TRBV5-8 and TRBJ1-5, with D maybe TRBD1 (5 bases). This CDR3 has 14 residues. Germline assignment: CDR1 SGHTS and CDR2 YDEGEE. The V end was cut by 4 bases, the J end by 5 bases, with 13 bases between.

This clonotype was seen at least ten times. The chain employs TRBV5-1 and TRBJ1-1; D unresolved. V was clipped by 0 bases and J by 5 bases, with 14 bases between them. The V gene's germline CDR1 is SGHRS and CDR2 YFSETQ. The CDR3 totals 15 residues. The CDR3 sequence: CASSLADPSGTEAFF. In DNA, the CDR3 is TGCGCCAGCAGCTTGGCCGACCCATCGGGAACTGAAGCTTTCTTT.